The clone carrying this T cell receptor (beta chain) appeared a few times. Its antigen is not known. The J segment lost 3 bases and the V segment lost 0 bases, leaving 17 bases of the junction unmatched. Germline-derived CDR1 and CDR2 are SGHTA and FQGNSA. CDR3 size: 20 residues. On average, the one heparinised blood draw given by each donor was roughly 100 mL. This record belongs to a study of beta chain features in type 1 diabetes. Points from the study as a whole: For Type 1 diabetes patients, all four CD4+ subsets carried TCRB CDR3s that were moderately but significantly shorter. Researchers caution that PCR might favor shorter templates, equally among patients and controls.

Reverse transcription of all isolated RNA meant that expressed TCRB transcripts were sequenced. Assay used: immunoSEQ multiplex PCR; TCRdb lists only in-frame clones, some missing. The table lists 20,000 to 25,000 clones, 50% to 60% of them singletons. The sample was stem cell memory CD4+ T cells from blood. The chain uses TRBV7-2 and TRBJ1-2, with 9 bases fitting TRBD1. The sequence was obtained from a man between 18 and 35 years old with type 1 diabetes. DNA of the CDR3: TGTGCCAGCAGCTTAGCCCTATCCGGACAGGGGAGAGAGCGTGACTATGGCTACACCTTC. It encodes CASSLALSGQGRERDYGYTF.